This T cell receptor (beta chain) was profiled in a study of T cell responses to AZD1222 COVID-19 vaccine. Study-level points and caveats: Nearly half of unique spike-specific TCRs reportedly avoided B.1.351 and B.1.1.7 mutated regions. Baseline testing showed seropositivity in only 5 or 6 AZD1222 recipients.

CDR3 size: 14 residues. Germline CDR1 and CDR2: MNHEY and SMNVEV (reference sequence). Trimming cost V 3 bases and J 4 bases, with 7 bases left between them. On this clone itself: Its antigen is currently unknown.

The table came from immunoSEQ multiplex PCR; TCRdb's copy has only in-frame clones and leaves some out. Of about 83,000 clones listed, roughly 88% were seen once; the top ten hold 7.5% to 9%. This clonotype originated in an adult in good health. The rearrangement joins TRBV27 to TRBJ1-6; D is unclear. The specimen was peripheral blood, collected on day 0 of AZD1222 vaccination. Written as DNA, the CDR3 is TGTGCCAGCAGTTTCCGGGAATATAATTCACCCCTCCACTTT. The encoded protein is CASSFREYNSPLHF.